This is a list of T cell receptor beta chains from one sample in a study of T cells in Graves' hyperthyroidism and ophthalmopathy. MiXCR, run by TCRdb on the multiplex PCR reads, gives a single entry per CDR3 protein. The sample lists hundreds of thousands of distinct CDR3 sequences, over 40% seen once, with under 8% in the top ten. Sequenced input: peripheral blood or thyroid tissue (not recorded which). All receptors derive from an adult man with Graves' disease, either hyperthyroidism or ophthalmopathy (not recorded which). CDR3s include the opening cysteine and the closing phenylalanine or tryptophan. The order of the fields is clone size, CDR3 length, J gene, D gene, V gene, CDR3 protein, CDR3 DNA. The D gene is left open where the match is weak. Clone sizes are given selectively: once, few, many, or a class where the clone is expanded.

NA	9	TRBJ1-6	NA	TRBV7-9	CASSLALHF	TGTGCCAGCAGCTTAGCCCTCCACTTT
few	13	TRBJ1-1	NA	TRBV7-9	CASSLGARIEAFF	TGTGCCAGCAGCTTGGGCGCCAGAATTGAAGCTTTCTTT
NA	11	TRBJ2-7	NA	TRBV7-3	CASSQDDGQYF	TGTGCCAGCAGCCAAGATGACGGGCAGTACTTC
few	13	TRBJ1-2	TRBD1	TRBV2	CASKGTGGYGYTF	TGTGCCAGCAAGGGGACAGGGGGCTATGGCTACACCTTC
NA	16	TRBJ2-2	NA	TRBV9	CASSVGQQANTGELFF	TGTGCCAGCAGCGTAGGTCAACAGGCGAACACCGGGGAGCTGTTTTTT
many	13	TRBJ1-1	TRBD1	TRBV7-8	CASSRDRGLWAFF	TGTGCCAGCAGCAGAGACAGGGGACTATGGGCTTTCTTT
NA	13	TRBJ1-5	NA	TRBV10-3	CAITDYSNQPQHF	TGTGCCATCACAGATTATAGCAATCAGCCCCAGCATTTT
NA	12	TRBJ1-6	NA	TRBV30	CAWSVLRSPLHF	TGTGCCTGGAGTGTACTTCGTTCACCCCTCCACTTT
few	15	TRBJ1-5	NA	TRBV4-3	CASSQGASGNQPQHF	TGCGCCAGCAGCCAAGGGGCTTCGGGCAATCAGCCCCAGCATTTT
NA	12	TRBJ2-5	NA	TRBV7-9	CASSLVEVTQYF	TGTGCCAGCAGCCTAGTGGAGGTGACCCAGTACTTC
many	13	TRBJ1-2	NA	TRBV29-1	CSVEVGTGYGYTF	TGCAGCGTTGAAGTGGGAACGGGCTATGGCTACACCTTC
NA	16	TRBJ1-6	TRBD1	TRBV7-2	CASSFPQGRSNSPLHF	TGTGCCAGCAGCTTTCCACAGGGGCGAAGTAATTCACCCCTCCACTTT
many	11	TRBJ1-1	NA	TRBV12-3/TRBV12-4	CASSYSREAFF	TGTGCCAGCAGTTATTCCCGAGAAGCTTTCTTT
few	14	TRBJ1-1	NA	TRBV28	CASSTYRVNTEAFF	TGTGCCAGCAGTACATACAGGGTGAACACTGAAGCTTTCTTT
NA	16	TRBJ2-7	NA	TRBV19	CASSIGRPGRLYEQYF	TGTGCCAGTAGTATAGGGCGGCCGGGGCGTCTGTACGAGCAGTACTTC
NA	10	TRBJ1-1	NA	TRBV20-1	CRQGDTEAFF	TGCAGGCAAGGGGACACTGAAGCTTTCTTT
NA	15	TRBJ2-7	TRBD1	TRBV19	CASSSPGTVPYEQYF	TGTGCCAGTAGTTCCCCCGGGACAGTACCCTACGAGCAGTACTTC
NA	13	TRBJ2-2	TRBD1	TRBV12-3/TRBV12-4	CASSDRVAGELFF	TGTGCCAGCAGTGACAGGGTCGCCGGGGAGCTGTTTTTT
NA	14	TRBJ2-5	NA	TRBV20-1	CSASPLTRGETQYF	TGCAGTGCTAGCCCCCTGACTAGGGGGGAGACCCAGTACTTC
NA	12	TRBJ1-3	NA	TRBV2	CASKGNRNTIYF	TGTGCCAGCAAAGGAAACAGAAACACCATATATTTT
NA	18	TRBJ2-2	TRBD2	TRBV2	CASTKTSGRAPNTGELFF	TGTGCCAGCACCAAGACTAGCGGGAGGGCCCCGAACACCGGGGAGCTGTTTTTT
NA	14	TRBJ1-1	NA	TRBV12-3/TRBV12-4	CASSKQASSVEAFF	TGTGCCAGCAGTAAACAGGCTTCAAGTGTCGAAGCTTTCTTT
many	14	TRBJ2-7	NA	TRBV7-6	CASSLTAGGYEQYF	TGTGCCAGCAGCTTAACGGCAGGGGGGTACGAGCAGTACTTC
few	15	TRBJ1-2	TRBD1	TRBV10-3	CAISPDRGLIYGYTF	TGTGCCATCAGCCCCGACAGGGGGCTGATCTATGGCTACACCTTC
NA	16	TRBJ1-4	TRBD1	TRBV2	CASSADRGRRTEKLFF	TGTGCCAGCAGTGCGGACAGGGGGCGAAGGACAGAAAAACTGTTTTTT
NA	13	TRBJ2-5	NA	TRBV12-3/TRBV12-4	CASSLRGVETQYF	TGTGCCAGCAGTTTAAGGGGTGTGGAGACCCAGTACTTC
NA	17	TRBJ1-6	TRBD1	TRBV6-5	CASSPPRDSVFNSPLHF	TGTGCCAGCAGTCCACCCCGGGACAGCGTCTTTAATTCACCCCTCCACTTT
NA	18	TRBJ2-5	TRBD2	TRBV15	CATSRDLGTSGGQETQYF	TGTGCCACCAGCAGAGATTTGGGGACTAGCGGGGGCCAAGAGACCCAGTACTTC
many	15	TRBJ1-5	NA	TRBV7-9	CASSTGGWGNQPQHF	TGTGCCAGCAGCACCGGAGGTTGGGGCAATCAGCCCCAGCATTTT
NA	12	TRBJ1-6	NA	TRBV25-1	CASSPVGSPLHF	TGTGCCAGCAGCCCCGTCGGGTCACCCCTCCACTTT
few	16	TRBJ1-3	NA	TRBV20-1	CSARGLSESSGNTIYF	TGCAGTGCTAGAGGTCTCAGCGAATCCTCTGGAAACACCATATATTTT
NA	17	TRBJ2-7	TRBD2	TRBV2	CASSVSSWTSGPYEQYF	TGTGCCAGCAGCGTTTCCTCCTGGACTAGCGGACCCTACGAGCAGTACTTC
NA	14	TRBJ2-5	NA	TRBV4-2	CASSPKGRGETQYF	TGTGCCAGCAGCCCTAAGGGCCGGGGGGAGACCCAGTACTTC
NA	13	TRBJ1-4	TRBD1	TRBV29-1	CSATGTANEKLFF	TGCAGCGCGACAGGGACAGCAAATGAAAAACTGTTTTTT
NA	13	TRBJ2-7	TRBD2	TRBV20-1	CSARTPSGGEQYF	TGCAGTGCTAGAACGCCTAGCGGGGGGGAGCAGTACTTC
NA	14	TRBJ2-7	NA	TRBV19	CASSMGGLSYEQYF	TGTGCCAGTAGTATGGGCGGCCTCTCCTACGAGCAGTACTTC
NA	14	TRBJ1-4	NA	TRBV15	CATSPGPINEKLFF	TGTGCCACCAGCCCGGGACCCATTAATGAAAAACTGTTTTTT
NA	14	TRBJ1-4	NA	TRBV20-1	CSALKQGFDEKLFF	TGCAGTGCCCTAAAACAGGGATTCGATGAAAAACTGTTTTTT
many	14	TRBJ1-3	TRBD1	TRBV29-1	CSVDHQGAGNTIYF	TGCAGCGTTGACCACCAGGGGGCTGGAAACACCATATATTTT
NA	19	TRBJ2-7	TRBD2	TRBV5-1	CASSRWAPGTSYSSYEQYF	TGCGCCAGCAGCCGTTGGGCACCCGGGACTAGCTATAGCTCCTACGAGCAGTACTTC
few	15	TRBJ1-1	NA	TRBV10-2	CASSEGLVGNTEAFF	TGCGCCAGCAGTGAGGGGTTGGTTGGAAACACTGAAGCTTTCTTT
NA	13	TRBJ1-2	NA	TRBV20-1	CSARKDKNYGYTF	TGCAGTGCTAGAAAAGACAAGAACTATGGCTACACCTTC
NA	16	TRBJ1-2	NA	TRBV15	CATSRDRGASGSGYTF	TGTGCCACCAGCAGAGATCGGGGGGCGTCAGGTAGTGGCTACACCTTC
many	12	TRBJ1-2	NA	TRBV25-1	CASSVKGWGYTF	TGTGCCAGCAGTGTAAAGGGGTGGGGCTACACCTTC
few	15	TRBJ1-5	NA	TRBV20-1	CSARDLTAPGQPQHF	TGCAGTGCTAGAGACCTTACAGCGCCGGGTCAGCCCCAGCATTTT
many	17	TRBJ2-7	TRBD1	TRBV15	CATSRDLTGTVSYEQYF	TGTGCCACCAGCAGAGATCTCACCGGGACAGTCTCCTACGAGCAGTACTTC
NA	15	TRBJ1-4	TRBD1	TRBV9	CASSAGTVASEKLFF	TGTGCCAGCAGCGCGGGGACAGTTGCTAGTGAAAAACTGTTTTTT
NA	12	TRBJ1-2	NA	TRBV29-1	CSSQLAQYGYTF	TGCAGCAGTCAATTGGCCCAATATGGCTACACCTTC
few	15	TRBJ1-6	NA	TRBV5-6	CASSFRGTPSAPLHF	TGTGCCAGCAGCTTTCGCGGGACCCCATCCGCACCCCTCCACTTT
many	13	TRBJ1-1	NA	TRBV29-1	CSVEITADTEAFF	TGCAGCGTTGAAATCACGGCCGACACTGAAGCTTTCTTT
NA	16	TRBJ1-2	TRBD1	TRBV29-1	CSVEGWVDRGGYGYTF	TGCAGCGTTGAAGGGTGGGTGGACAGGGGTGGCTATGGCTACACCTTC
few	15	TRBJ1-4	TRBD1	TRBV12-3/TRBV12-4	CASSSDRGGSEKLFF	TGTGCCAGCAGTTCCGACAGGGGAGGGAGTGAAAAACTGTTTTTT
few	14	TRBJ2-5	NA	TRBV19	CASSIAGAPETQYF	TGTGCCAGTAGTATAGCGGGAGCCCCAGAGACCCAGTACTTC
NA	11	TRBJ1-6	NA	TRBV7-9	CASRPGSPLHF	TGTGCCAGCCGGCCCGGGTCCCCCCTCCACTTT
NA	15	TRBJ2-5	TRBD1	TRBV7-7	CASSLDDRAQETQYF	TGTGCTAGCAGCTTAGATGACAGGGCACAAGAGACCCAGTACTTC
many	14	TRBJ2-7	TRBD2	TRBV7-6	CATSSGASSYEQYF	TGTGCCACCTCCAGCGGGGCGAGCTCCTACGAGCAGTACTTC
once	14	TRBJ2-2	NA	TRBV6-6	CATQVAENTGELFF	TGTGCCACCCAAGTGGCGGAGAACACCGGGGAGCTGTTTTTT